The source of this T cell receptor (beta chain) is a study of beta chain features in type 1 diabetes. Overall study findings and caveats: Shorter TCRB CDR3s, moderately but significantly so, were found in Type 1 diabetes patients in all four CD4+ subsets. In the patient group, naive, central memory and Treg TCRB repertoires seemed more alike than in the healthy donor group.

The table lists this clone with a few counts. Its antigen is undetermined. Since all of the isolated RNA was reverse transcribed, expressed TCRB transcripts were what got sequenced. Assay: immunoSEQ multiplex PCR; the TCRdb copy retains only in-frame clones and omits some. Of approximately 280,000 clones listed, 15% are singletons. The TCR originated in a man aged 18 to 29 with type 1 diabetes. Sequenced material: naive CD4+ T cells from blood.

The CDR3 sequence is CAWSVRDTLVAFF. CDR3 DNA: TGTGCCTGGAGTGTACGCGACACCTTGGTGGCTTTCTTT. The chain links TRBV30 to TRBJ1-1; D is undetermined. The germline CDR1 and CDR2 sequences are GTSNPN and SVGIG (reference sequence). The CDR3 loop spans 13 amino acids. V was pared by 0 bases and J by 11 bases, with 16 bases between.